These 18 T cell receptor beta chains originate from one sample sequenced in a study of blood T cell repertoires in COVID-19. Libraries were prepared by immunoSEQ multiplex PCR; TCRdb keeps only in-frame clonotypes and omits some of them. The sample comprises some 190,000 clones, 85% to 90% of which are singletons, and around a sixth rests with the top ten. What was sequenced was peripheral blood. The receptors derive from a person aged 65-85 years with COVID-19, enrolled during active disease.

The chain carries TRBV7-2 and TRBJ2-1, with 12 bases fitting TRBD2. V shed 5 bases, J shed 7 bases, and the junction held 6 bases outside the gene matches. CDR1 SGHTA and CDR2 FQGNSA come from the germline V gene. The CDR3 has 15 residues. For the CDR3, the DNA is TGTGCCAGCAGCAGACTAGCGGGAGCGAGAAATGAGCAGTTCTTC. It encodes CASSRLAGARNEQFF.

This clone was seen just once. The DNA of the CDR3 is TGTGCCAGCAGCTTAAACAGGGGTACCGGGGAGCTGTTTTTT. It codes for CASSLNRGTGELFF. The chain carries TRBV11-3 and TRBJ2-2; 7 bases map to TRBD1. The CDR3 contains 14 residues. The germline V gene has CDR1 SGHNT and CDR2 YENEEA. V trimming: 2 bases; J trimming: 5 bases; junction bases outside the gene matches: 2.

V gene TRBV6-5 combines with J gene TRBJ1-6; D might be TRBD1 (5 bases). Trimming cost V 0 bases and J 7 bases, with 10 bases left between them. The CDR3 spans 15 residues. Germline CDR1 reads MNHEY; CDR2 reads SVGAGI. CDR3 sequence: CASSYSMTANSPLHF. The CDR3 DNA sequence: TGTGCCAGCAGTTACTCGATGACAGCCAATTCACCCCTCCACTTT.

The V gene is TRBV4-1, the J gene TRBJ2-7; D not certain. Germline CDR1 is MGHRA and CDR2 is YSYEKL. V was trimmed by 4 bases and J by 6 bases, leaving 22 bases between them. CDR3 size: 16 residues. The CDR3 sequence: CASSLTRSTYASEQYF. The CDR3 region has the DNA TGCGCCAGCAGCCTTACGAGGTCTACATACGCCAGCGAGCAGTACTTC.

The V call is TRBV7-9, the J call TRBJ2-1; 9 bases match TRBD1. The CDR3 runs 14 residues. After removal of 10 bases from V and 5 bases from J, the junction contained 9 bases not matched to a gene. In germline, CDR1 is SEHNR, CDR2 FQNEAQ (reference sequence). This chain's CDR3 is CATTTGTGNNEQFF. The CDR3 DNA reads TGTGCCACGACGACCGGGACAGGGAACAATGAGCAGTTCTTC. The full variable domain, its missing parts supplied by reference TRBV7-9 and TRBJ2-1, is DTGVSQNPRHKITKRGQNVTFRCDPISEHNRLYWYRQTLGQGPEFLTYFQNEAQLEKSRLLSDRFSAERPKGSFSTLEIQRTEQGDSAMYLCATTTGTGNNEQFFGPGTRLTVL.

This chain connects TRBV10-3 to TRBJ2-2; D is uncertain. This CDR3 has 14 residues. Germline V gene lookup returns CDR1 ENHRY and CDR2 SYGVKD. Between the trimmed V and J ends, which lost 4 bases and 5 bases, there was a span of 11 bases. The CDR3 DNA reads TGTGCCATCAGTGGGAACAGCCAGACCGGGGAGCTGTTTTTT. Translating gives CAISGNSQTGELFF.

The chain uses TRBV28 and TRBJ1-2; 7 bases are shared with TRBD1. This CDR3 contains 13 residues. Germline V lookup: CDR1 MDHEN, CDR2 SYDVKM. V shed 8 bases, J shed 4 bases, and the junction held 7 bases outside the gene matches. The DNA of the CDR3 is TGTGCCAGCTCTTACAGGGGAGGCTATGGCTACACCTTC. Its translation: CASSYRGGYGYTF.

The chain employs TRBV6-2 or TRBV6-3 and TRBJ1-1; the match to TRBD1 covers 7 bases. The CDR3 has 15 residues. Looked up from germline, CDR1 is MNHEY and CDR2 is SVGEGT. The junction had 5 bases not matched to a gene; V was cut back by 4 bases and J by 0 bases. DNA of the CDR3: TGTGCCAGCAGTTTTCGACAGGGTTTGAACACTGAAGCTTTCTTT. Its protein product is CASSFRQGLNTEAFF.

The chain carries TRBV5-8 and TRBJ2-5, with TRBD1 as a possible D gene (6 bases). The CDR3 is 10 amino acids. V shed 10 bases and J shed 4 bases, with 8 bases lying between them. Germline loops: CDR1 SGHTS, CDR2 YDEGEE. The DNA for the CDR3 is TGTGCCCAGGGGTTAGAGACCCAGTACTTC. Residues: CAQGLETQYF.

This chain links TRBV3-1 (or the pseudogene TRBV3-2) with TRBJ1-2; no definite D call. V lost 4 bases and J 5 bases, leaving 14 bases between the germline ends. The CDR3 has 14 residues. From germline, CDR1 is LGHDT and CDR2 YNNKEL (reference sequence). The CDR3 nucleotides are TGTGCCAGCAGCCCTGGAGGGATTGGGTATGGCTACACCTTC. Encoded protein: CASSPGGIGYGYTF.

The chain combines TRBV4-1 with TRBJ2-7, with TRBD1 matching over 9 bases. The CDR3 is 16 residues long. With 3 bases clipped from V and 3 bases from J, the junction kept 9 bases outside the gene matches. Germline lookup yields CDR1 MGHRA and CDR2 YSYEKL. CDR3 loop: CASSQSAGTGSYEQYF. CDR3 DNA sequence: TGCGCCAGCAGCCAGTCGGCAGGGACAGGGAGCTACGAGCAGTACTTC.

The J gene is TRBJ2-3, the V gene TRBV15; D remains ambiguous. Germline V lookup: CDR1 LNHNV, CDR2 YYDKDF (reference sequence). The CDR3 has 13 residues. V was cut by 4 bases and J by 8 bases, with 13 bases left in between. The CDR3 here is CATSTPLQRTQYF. CDR3 sequence (DNA): TGTGCCACCAGCACCCCCTTGCAGCGTACGCAGTATTTT.

V gene TRBV30 combines with J gene TRBJ1-1; 8 bases line up with TRBD1. CDR3 length: 11 residues. V lost 7 bases and J lost 7; bases outside the gene matches: 5. CDR1 and CDR2 (germline): GTSNPN, SVGIG (reference sequence). This CDR3 reads CASQGAVEAFF. The CDR3 DNA sequence: TGTGCCTCTCAGGGGGCTGTTGAAGCTTTCTTT.

The chain links TRBV5-1 to TRBJ1-2, with a tentative D call TRBD1 (5 bases). V was clipped by 0 bases and J by 5 bases, with 14 bases between them. The CDR3 contains 15 residues. The germline V gene has CDR1 SGHRS and CDR2 YFSETQ. CDR3 in amino acids: CASSLEGLPLYGYTF. CDR3 DNA: TGCGCCAGCAGCTTGGAGGGGTTACCCTTATATGGCTACACCTTC.

The rearrangement uses TRBV4-1 and TRBJ1-5; D is perhaps TRBD1 (6 bases). The germline V gene encodes CDR1 MGHRA and CDR2 YSYEKL. Trimming took off 1 base at V and 0 bases at J, with 13 bases between the two ends. This CDR3 is 17 amino acids long. The CDR3 spells CASSQALQGISNQPQHF. CDR3 in DNA: TGCGCCAGCAGCCAAGCTCTCCAGGGGATTAGCAATCAGCCCCAGCATTTT.

This chain connects TRBV7-2 to TRBJ2-1; TRBD1 matches at 10 bases. Germline assignment: CDR1 SGHTA and CDR2 FQGNSA. CDR3 length: 17 residues. V gave up 1 base and J gave up 7 bases; unmatched junction bases: 10. CDR3 residues: CASSLEGGGTGANEQFF. The CDR3 DNA reads as TGTGCCAGCAGCTTAGAGGGCGGTGGGACAGGGGCAAATGAGCAGTTCTTC.

The J gene is TRBJ2-5, the V gene TRBV18; 7 bases map to TRBD2. From germline, CDR1 is KGHSH and CDR2 LQKENI. V trimming: 3 bases; J trimming: 5 bases; junction bases outside the gene matches: 12. This CDR3 is 16 amino acids long. In DNA form, the CDR3 reads TGTGCCAGCTCACCGGACGGGGCGGGAGTAAGGGAGACCCAGTACTTC. Its translation is CASSPDGAGVRETQYF.

The chain is built from TRBV28 and TRBJ2-2; the match to TRBD1 covers 7 bases. Germline assignment: CDR1 MDHEN and CDR2 SYDVKM. This CDR3 comprises 15 residues. V lost 8 bases and J lost 6; bases outside the gene matches: 12. This CDR3 is CASERFRGLAGELFF. The CDR3 DNA is TGTGCCAGCGAACGGTTTAGGGGGCTCGCCGGGGAGCTGTTTTTT.